The entry below describes one TCR beta chain. Its antigen has not been determined. Base qualities are not at hand, and no much larger clone is one base apart. On a MiSeq, deep resolution sequencing aimed for a depth between 1 in 1 million and 1 in 200,000 T cells, with each clonotype covered approximately 10x on average. The immunoSEQ hsTCRB Kit was used to generate the TCR beta libraries. The original methods were these. The data were analyzed with ImmunoSEQ Analyzer and ImmunoSEQ Data Assistant, and V, D and J gene assignments followed IMGT definitions. Clonality, with values ranging from 0 to 1, was calculated as one minus the normalized Shannon entropy of productive rearrangement frequencies. Only overrepresented clonotypes making up at least 0.05% of the repertoire of each patient were included in the public clonotype analysis. Approximately 13 age-matched healthy donor repertoires from immuneACCESS served as clonality controls. Sourced from immuneACCESS, this table was stored by TCRdb with only in-frame sequences that have V and J called. A share of the clones is absent; for the studies checked, an unresolved V gene accounts for under half, and the remainder has no known explanation. V, J and clone size are those of that table, while D and trimming were read from the DNA. A total of under 200,000 clones appear in this sample, approximately 80% of them only once. The ten top clones hold around 2% of the sample.

The label giving this sample's time point can be read as: more than 10 months on ibrutinib. For TCR beta library preparation, roughly 2.2 micrograms of genomic DNA were isolated from cryopreserved PBMCs. Longitudinal blood samples from CLL patients on ibrutinib monotherapy were analyzed using high-throughput TCR beta sequencing. Patients were enrolled in a phase 2 open-label single-center ibrutinib monotherapy trial. Measured from the cysteine to the phenylalanine, the CDR3 is 12 residues long. The CDR3 DNA has 36 bases and is translated from base 1. Trimming costs V 10 bases and J 5 bases, and their ends lie 15 bases apart. CDR1 and CDR2 are drawn from the germline V gene (reference sequence): LNHDA, SQIVND. This sample was included in a study of cytotoxic CD8 clonotypes in ibrutinib-treated CLL (dated by TCRdb to the early 2020s). General notes on the study: In this cohort, around 14 patients were treatment-naive and approximately 10 were relapsed/refractory, while about 18 had unmutated IGHV. Responses were partial in about 25 patients and complete in 2; after median approximately 69 months follow-up, roughly 14 stayed in remission and approximately twelve progressed. Response samples were taken after a median of 12 months on treatment, ranging from roughly 6 to 36 months. An average of about 260,000 productive templates and 94,082 productive rearrangements was obtained per sample. Longitudinal samples were available for about 30% of the 86 trial participants. Cryopreserved peripheral blood mononuclear cells were collected at three points: before therapy, at response, and at either sustained remission or disease progression. Every sample from remission and from progressive disease was obtained while the patients were still on ibrutinib.

What the authors observed across the whole study: Clonality rose at ibrutinib response, remained stable during sustained remission, and dropped back toward baseline at progression. At baseline, clonality was higher than in age-matched healthy donors and showed a strong correlation with circulating CD8+ T-cell counts. Lymph node repertoires were not examined, and the timing of sampling was not matched between patients in sustained remission and those whose disease progressed. Public clonotypes were rare and either shrank or stayed stable during treatment, and the rise in clonality at ibrutinib response reflected expansion of private clonotypes.

The clonotype was recovered from a human donor with chronic lymphocytic leukemia. Sequenced here: PBMCs, sampled after 12 months of ibrutinib treatment. The V gene is TRBV19 and the J gene is TRBJ2-7; the D gene is possibly TRBD2, with 5 bases matching. CDR3 protein: CATSRGVNEQYF. The DNA sequence follows: TGTGCCACCTCACGGGGAGTGAACGAGCAGTACTTC.